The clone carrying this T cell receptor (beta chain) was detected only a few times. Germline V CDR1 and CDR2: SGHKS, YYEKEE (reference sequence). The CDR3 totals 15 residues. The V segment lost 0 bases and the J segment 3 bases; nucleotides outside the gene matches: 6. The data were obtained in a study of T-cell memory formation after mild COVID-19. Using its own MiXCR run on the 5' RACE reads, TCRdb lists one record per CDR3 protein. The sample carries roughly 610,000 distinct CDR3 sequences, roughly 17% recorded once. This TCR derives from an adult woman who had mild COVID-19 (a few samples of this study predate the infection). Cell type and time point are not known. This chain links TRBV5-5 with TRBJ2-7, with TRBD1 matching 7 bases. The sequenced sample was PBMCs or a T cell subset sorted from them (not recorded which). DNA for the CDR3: TGTGCCAGCAGCTTGGGTCCGGGACAGCTCTACGAGCAGTACTTC. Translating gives CASSLGPGQLYEQYF.